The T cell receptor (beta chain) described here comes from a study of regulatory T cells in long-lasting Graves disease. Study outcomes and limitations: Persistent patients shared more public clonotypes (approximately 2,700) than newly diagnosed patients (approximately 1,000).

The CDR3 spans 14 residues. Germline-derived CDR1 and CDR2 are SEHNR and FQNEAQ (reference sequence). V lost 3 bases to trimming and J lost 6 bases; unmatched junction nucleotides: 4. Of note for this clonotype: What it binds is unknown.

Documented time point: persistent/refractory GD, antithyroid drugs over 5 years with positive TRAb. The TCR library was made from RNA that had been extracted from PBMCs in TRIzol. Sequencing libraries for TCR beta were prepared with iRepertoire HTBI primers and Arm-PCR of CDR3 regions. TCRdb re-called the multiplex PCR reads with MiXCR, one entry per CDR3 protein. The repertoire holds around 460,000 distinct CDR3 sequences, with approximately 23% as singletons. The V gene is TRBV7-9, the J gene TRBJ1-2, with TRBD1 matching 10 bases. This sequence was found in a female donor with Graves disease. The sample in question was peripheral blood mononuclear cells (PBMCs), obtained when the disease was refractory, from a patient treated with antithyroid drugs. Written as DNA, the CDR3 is TGTGCCAGCAGCTTGGGGACAGGGGACCATGGCTACACCTTC. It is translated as CASSLGTGDHGYTF.